The T cell receptor beta chain described here comes from a study of lymphopenia after photon versus proton radiotherapy. Trimming cost V 1 base and J 2 bases; bases outside gene matches: 8. Germline-derived CDR1 and CDR2 are MGHRA and YSYEKL. This CDR3 is built from 17 residues. Only in-frame clones appear in the TCRdb table, and some are missing; sequencing was by immunoSEQ multiplex PCR. The data hold roughly 23,000 clones, with roughly 91% observed a single time. The receptor was derived from a woman in her 70s with pancreatic cancer. Some clones in this sample may be carry-over from other donors' samples. The rearrangement links TRBV4-1 to TRBJ2-1; 7 bases are shared with TRBD2. Specimen: peripheral blood, collected from a patient treated with proton-based radiotherapy. The CDR3 sequence: CASSQARWTRPYNEQFF. CDR3 coding DNA: TGCGCCAGCAGCCAAGCACGTTGGACTAGGCCCTACAATGAGCAGTTCTTC.